These 11 T cell receptor beta chains were all obtained from the same sample, sequenced in a study of blood T cell repertoires in COVID-19. This table comes from immunoSEQ multiplex PCR, and its TCRdb copy is limited to in-frame clones, with some not included. The sample gives about 350,000 clones, about nine tenths of which show up once; 1% is in the top ten. The sample was PBMCs or T cells enriched from blood (not recorded which). Source of these receptors: a young woman who had been exposed to COVID-19.

V is TRBV7-9 and J is TRBJ2-2; TRBD1 matches at 8 bases. The V gene's germline CDR1 is SEHNR and CDR2 FQNEAQ (reference sequence). The CDR3 spans 15 residues. V shed 5 bases and J 6 bases; nucleotides not matched to a gene: 8. This CDR3 reads CASSRRTGFPGELFF. CDR3 coding DNA: TGTGCCAGCAGCCGACGGACAGGGTTCCCCGGGGAGCTGTTTTTT.

The chain carries TRBV27 and TRBJ2-1; 8 nucleotides agree with TRBD2. The CDR3 is made up of 15 amino acids. Per the germline V gene, CDR1 is MNHEY and CDR2 is SMNVEV (reference sequence). The junction had 12 bases not matched to a gene; V was cut back by 6 bases and J by 8 bases. The CDR3 sequence is CASRRLATREDEQFF. DNA for the CDR3: TGTGCCAGCAGAAGACTAGCGACACGGGAAGATGAGCAGTTCTTC.

The rearrangement links TRBV28 to TRBJ2-5; D perhaps matches TRBD1 (6 bases). Trimming pared 6 bases from V and 1 base from J, leaving 12 bases between. The CDR3 is 14 amino acids. Germline V CDR1 and CDR2: MDHEN, SYDVKM. The CDR3 region has the DNA TGTGCCAGCAGAACCGGACAGTTCCAAGAGACCCAGTACTTC. Translation gives CASRTGQFQETQYF. Variable domain in full (rest from reference TRBV28 and TRBJ2-5): DVKVTQSSRYLVKRTGEKVFLECVQDMDHENMFWYRQDPGLGLRLIYFSYDVKMKEKGDIPEGYSVSREKKERFSLILESASTNQTSMYLCASRTGQFQETQYFGPGTRLLVL.

The rearrangement links TRBV9 to TRBJ1-4; no reliable D call. Per germline, CDR1 SGDLS and CDR2 YYNGEE. Trimming took off 0 bases at V and 5 bases at J, with 14 bases between the two ends. This CDR3 has 16 amino acids. The CDR3 loop reads CASSVAPGNQNEKLFF. CDR3 nucleotide sequence: TGTGCCAGCAGCGTAGCTCCAGGTAACCAAAATGAAAAACTGTTTTTT.

The rearrangement links TRBV7-9 to TRBJ1-2; D ambiguous. Looked up from germline, CDR1 is SEHNR and CDR2 is FQNEAQ (reference sequence). The ends were cut back, 1 base at V and 0 bases at J, with 9 bases in the middle. CDR3 length: 15 amino acids. CDR3 nucleotides: TGTGCCAGCAGCTTAGTGGTCGGAGCTAACTATGGCTACACCTTC. Amino acids: CASSLVVGANYGYTF.

The chain combines TRBV18 with TRBJ2-1; 11 bases are a match to TRBD2. CDR1 is KGHSH, CDR2 LQKENI, per germline. The CDR3 runs 20 residues. The trim removed 2 bases at V and 0 bases at J, leaving 12 bases unmatched. In DNA, the CDR3 is TGTGCCAGCTCACCATCCTTAGGACTAGCGGGCCCCAGCTCCTACAATGAGCAGTTCTTC. This translates into CASSPSLGLAGPSSYNEQFF.

This chain connects TRBV11-1 to TRBJ2-3; D possibly corresponds to TRBD1 (6 bases). V lost 5 bases and J 1 base, leaving 10 bases between the germline ends. Per the germline V gene, CDR1 is SGHAT and CDR2 is FQDESV (reference sequence). The CDR3 loop spans 14 amino acids. CDR3 nucleotides: TGTGCCAGCAGCCGGGACATAGGCACAGATACGCAGTATTTT. Translated, it gives CASSRDIGTDTQYF. Full variable domain (outside the CDR3, taken from reference TRBV11-1 and TRBJ2-3): EAEVAQSPRYKITEKSQAVAFWCDPISGHATLYWYRQILGQGPELLVQFQDESVVDDSQLPKDRFSAERLKGVDSTLKIQPAELGDSAMYLCASSRDIGTDTQYFGPGTRLTVL.

The chain employs TRBV28 and TRBJ2-2, with 7 bases matching TRBD2. V lost 7 bases and J lost 5; bases outside the gene matches: 13. The CDR3 is made up of 16 amino acids. The germline V gene encodes CDR1 MDHEN and CDR2 SYDVKM. Here the CDR3 DNA reads TGTGCCAGCATTAAAGGCGGGAGAGTAGGTACCGGGGAGCTGTTTTTT. This translates into CASIKGGRVGTGELFF.

The chain recombines TRBV28 with TRBJ2-2, with D possibly being TRBD2 (6 bases). V lost 4 bases, J lost 5 bases, and 11 bases lay in between. Germline assignment: CDR1 MDHEN and CDR2 SYDVKM. The CDR3 is 14 amino acids. The CDR3 loop reads CASSYPGGTGELFF. The CDR3 coding sequence is TGTGCCAGCAGTTATCCCGGGGGAACCGGGGAGCTGTTTTTT. The full variable domain, completed using reference TRBV28 and TRBJ2-2, is DVKVTQSSRYLVKRTGEKVFLECVQDMDHENMFWYRQDPGLGLRLIYFSYDVKMKEKGDIPEGYSVSREKKERFSLILESASTNQTSMYLCASSYPGGTGELFFGEGSRLTVL.

The V gene is TRBV7-2, the J gene TRBJ2-7, with 7 bases fitting TRBD2. V shed 1 base and J 4 bases; nucleotides not matched to a gene: 4. This CDR3 contains 14 residues. Germline V CDR1 and CDR2: SGHTA, FQGNSA. CDR3 in DNA: TGTGCCAGCAGCTTAGGCGGGAGTCTTTACGAGCAGTACTTC. Protein sequence: CASSLGGSLYEQYF.

This chain links TRBV6-5 with TRBJ1-5; TRBD1 aligns across 8 bases. In germline, CDR1 is MNHEY, CDR2 SVGAGI. CDR3 size: 14 residues. The trim removed 8 bases at V and 2 bases at J, leaving 5 bases unmatched. CDR3 sequence: CASRAGQGNQPQHF. The CDR3 bases are TGTGCCAGCCGGGCGGGACAGGGCAATCAGCCCCAGCATTTT.